This T cell receptor (beta chain) was obtained from a study of human T cells and chemical hapten exposure. Study-wide results and caveats: In comparison with controls, expanded TCRs gave rise to a significantly larger number of large CDR3 similarity clusters. TCRs at high frequency, those above 1 in 1000, did not change with DPC sensitization.

This clonotype was picked up many times. Its cognate antigen is unknown. Time point denoted: pre-sensitization, week 0. The treatment denotes: therapeutic diphenylcyclopropenone sensitization with weekly scalp DPC. Investigators collected blood before applying each patch test. Each donor was an alopecia patient between 18 and 70 years of age who qualified for DPC. TCRdb analysed the RACE reads with MiXCR anew, one entry per CDR3 protein. The table shows approximately 260,000 distinct CDR3 sequences, with approximately 7.5% occurring only once. This CDR3 is 16 amino acids long. The V gene lost 5 bases and the J gene lost 5 bases, with 21 bases spanning the gap. Germline assignment: CDR1 MNHEY and CDR2 SMNVEV (reference sequence).

Sample: whole blood, taken in connection with sensitization to the hapten diphenylcyclopropenone (DPC). The clonotype comes from a man between 18 and 29 years old with alopecia areata. Some clones in this sample may be carry-over from other donors' samples. The rearrangement joins TRBV27 to TRBJ2-5; D is unresolved. The CDR3 DNA is TGTGCCAGCAGTCCTTACCCGGACGTACGAAGGGAGACCCAGTACTTC. Encoded protein: CASSPYPDVRRETQYF.